Listed below are T cell receptor beta chains from one sample, sequenced in a study of blood T cell repertoires in COVID-19. The repertoire was sequenced with immunoSEQ multiplex PCR; TCRdb's copy has only in-frame clones and lacks some. The table has approximately 140,000 clones, about 88% seen once. Material for sequencing was peripheral blood. The receptor source for this set is a human donor with COVID-19, enrolled during active disease. The donor label of this sample is uncertain. The conserved cysteine and the conserved F or W are not part of the CDR3 here. Clone size, where shown, is once, few, many, or a class for clones that have expanded.

>TRBV6-2/TRBV6-3|-
ASSYGRNQPQH
>TRBV12-3/TRBV12-4|-
ASSLGGWNTIY
>TRBV2|once
ASSLWRSGDEQF
>TRBV27|-
ASSFDDRPSYEQY
>TRBV18|-
ASSQGARYEQY
>TRBV24-1|-
ATSDGGTGLPSNQPQH
>TRBV6-6|-
ASSSQGVGKLF
>TRBV25-1|-
ASSPPGQGFSPLH
>TRBV9|-
ASSTGLAGEQF
>TRBV24-1|-
ATSDPRAGDTQY
>TRBV6-5|-
ASSYEPSKETQY
>TRBV11-2|-
ASLRGDYGYT
>TRBV7-8|-
ASSRRGGGNTIY